The 9 T cell receptor beta chains below come from one sample, sequenced in a study of beta chain features in type 1 diabetes. Study observations and caveats: All four CD4+ subsets of Type 1 diabetes patients contained TCRB CDR3s that were moderately but significantly shorter.

The isolated RNA, all of it, was reverse transcribed, so expressed TCRB transcripts were what got sequenced. Clones were read by immunoSEQ multiplex PCR, and TCRdb kept only the in-frame ones, dropping some. The sample lists a few hundred thousand clones, approximately 15% seen once, with approximately 0.018% in the top ten. These receptors lack a known antigen. The sequenced material came from naive CD4+ T cells from blood. All receptors come from a man aged 30 to 39 with type 1 diabetes.

The chain couples TRBV18 to TRBJ1-5; D is possibly TRBD1 (5 bases). Trimming pared 3 bases from V and 6 bases from J, leaving 12 bases between. This CDR3 is built from 14 residues. Per germline, CDR1 KGHSH and CDR2 LQKENI. CDR3: CASSPQGGGQPQHF. The CDR3 bases are TGTGCCAGCTCACCGCAGGGAGGCGGTCAGCCCCAGCATTTT.

This clone was seen once. J is TRBJ1-3 and V is TRBV11-3; D perhaps matches TRBD1 (6 bases). V lost 4 bases, J lost 2 bases, and 9 bases lay in between. Per germline, CDR1 SGHNT and CDR2 YENEEA. The CDR3 sequence is 14 residues long. In nucleotides, the CDR3 is TGTGCCAGCAGCTCAGCAGGGGCTGGAAACACCATATATTTT. Translated, it gives CASSSAGAGNTIYF.

The sample holds a few counts of this clone. The rearrangement links TRBV18 to TRBJ2-7; 7 bases are shared with TRBD1. The J segment lost 2 bases and the V segment lost 0 bases, leaving 1 base of the junction unmatched. The CDR3 sequence is 14 residues long. Germline V gives CDR1 KGHSH, CDR2 LQKENI. The CDR3 reads CASSPPDRPYEQYF. The CDR3 region has the DNA TGTGCCAGCTCACCACCGGACAGGCCCTACGAGCAGTACTTC.

The chain recombines TRBV11-3 with TRBJ2-7; the match to TRBD1 covers 8 bases. The CDR3 contains 15 residues. Germline trimming cut 5 bases from V and 2 bases from J; bases unmatched to any gene: 8. CDR1 SGHNT and CDR2 YENEEA come from the germline V gene. The CDR3 DNA reads as TGTGCCAGCAGCGACAGGGGATTGGCACCCTACGAGCAGTACTTC. It specifies CASSDRGLAPYEQYF.

This clone was picked up a small number of times. The rearrangement uses TRBV19 and TRBJ1-6, with D perhaps matching TRBD1 (5 bases). The CDR3 spans 14 residues. Germline CDR1 reads LNHDA; CDR2 reads SQIVND (reference sequence). Trimming stripped 3 bases from V and 10 bases from J, with 13 bases between. The CDR3 reads CASSILNGGSPLHF. The CDR3 DNA is TGTGCCAGTAGTATCCTTAACGGGGGGTCACCCCTCCACTTT. Together with reference TRBV19 and TRBJ1-6, the CDR3 gives the full variable domain: DGGITQSPKYLFRKEGQNVTLSCEQNLNHDAMYWYRQDPGQGLRLIYYSQIVNDFQKGDIAEGYSVSREKKESFPLTVTSAQKNPTAFYLCASSILNGGSPLHFGNGTRLTVT.

This clone was found a few times. The CDR3 protein is CAWSLASGGADTQYF. The CDR3 region has the DNA TGTGCCTGGAGCTTGGCTAGCGGGGGGGCAGATACGCAGTATTTT. The V gene is TRBV30, the J gene TRBJ2-3; 12 bases are shared with TRBD2. This CDR3 spans 15 amino acids. With 3 bases clipped from V and 4 bases from J, the junction kept 5 bases outside the gene matches. Germline assignment: CDR1 GTSNPN and CDR2 SVGIG (reference sequence).

A few counts support this clone. The chain recombines TRBV7-2 with TRBJ1-2, with D perhaps TRBD1 (6 bases). Germline assignment: CDR1 SGHTA and CDR2 FQGNSA. The CDR3 consists of 13 residues. The V end was cut by 0 bases, the J end by 8 bases, with 10 bases between. This CDR3 reads CASSLAGGSGYTF. DNA of the CDR3: TGTGCCAGCAGCTTAGCAGGGGGTAGCGGCTACACCTTC. Full variable domain (rest looked up from reference TRBV7-2 and TRBJ1-2): GAGVSQSPSNKVTEKGKDVELRCDPISGHTALYWYRQSLGQGLEFLIYFQGNSAPDKSGLPSDRFSAERTGGSVSTLTIQRTQQEDSAVYLCASSLAGGSGYTFGSGTRLTVV.

The genes are TRBV30 and TRBJ2-6; 9 bases line up with TRBD1. Germline V CDR1 and CDR2: GTSNPN, SVGIG (reference sequence). V trimming: 4 bases; J trimming: 2 bases; junction bases outside the gene matches: 12. CDR3 length: 18 residues. CDR3 protein: CAWNLPGTGPTGANVLTF. The CDR3 nucleotides are TGTGCCTGGAACCTACCCGGGACAGGGCCCACTGGGGCCAACGTCCTGACTTTC.

This chain uses TRBV27 with TRBJ1-1, with TRBD1 identical over 7 bases. V trimming: 5 bases; J trimming: 4 bases; junction bases outside the gene matches: 10. This CDR3 is 15 amino acids long. CDR1 and CDR2 from the germline V gene are MNHEY and SMNVEV (reference sequence). The CDR3 bases are TGTGCCAGCAGTCTACAGGGGTGGGGGAGCACTGAAGCTTTCTTT. Protein sequence: CASSLQGWGSTEAFF.